This T cell receptor beta chain was documented in a study of neurological immune-mediated disorders. About the study: The disease course was relapsing-remitting in roughly 31 and secondary progressive in about 9% of the roughly 35 multiple sclerosis patients.

After removal of 6 bases from V and 5 bases from J, the junction contained 6 bases not matched to a gene. The CDR3 consists of 14 residues. Germline lookup yields CDR1 DFQATT and CDR2 SNEGSKA (reference sequence). General study results and limits: The repertoires of 18 of 34 multiple sclerosis patients fell into one related-CDR3 cluster (a possible signature) under phylogenetic grouping.

TCRdb re-called the 5' RACE reads through MiXCR, storing one row per CDR3 protein. The table includes 55,000 to 70,000 distinct CDR3 sequences, roughly 3.9% detected once. This clonotype was recorded many times. Its antigen is not known. The specimen was PBMCs. J is TRBJ2-5 and V is TRBV20-1; 13 bases align to TRBD2. The sequence derives from a young man with multiple sclerosis. The CDR3 sequence is CSARLAGGYETQYF. The CDR3 bases are TGCAGTGCCCGACTAGCGGGGGGCTACGAGACCCAGTACTTC.